This T cell receptor beta chain was sequenced during a study of blood T cell repertoires in COVID-19. About the study: Donors in the United States, Italy and Spain gave samples during acute or convalescent COVID-19.

Only in-frame clones appear in the TCRdb table, and some are missing; sequencing was by immunoSEQ multiplex PCR. The sample lists roughly 170,000 clones; about 80% were seen once. Per germline, CDR1 SNHLY and CDR2 FYNNEI. The CDR3 sequence is 16 residues long. The V gene end was trimmed by 5 bases and the J gene end by 6 bases; junction bases not matched to a gene: 14. This TCR came from a human donor in a cohort sampled during active COVID-19. The chain employs TRBV2 and TRBJ1-1; 8 bases match TRBD1. The sample was peripheral blood. The CDR3 is CASSYDRGGGEAEAFF. The CDR3 DNA reads TGTGCCAGCAGTTATGACAGGGGAGGTGGAGAAGCTGAAGCTTTCTTT.